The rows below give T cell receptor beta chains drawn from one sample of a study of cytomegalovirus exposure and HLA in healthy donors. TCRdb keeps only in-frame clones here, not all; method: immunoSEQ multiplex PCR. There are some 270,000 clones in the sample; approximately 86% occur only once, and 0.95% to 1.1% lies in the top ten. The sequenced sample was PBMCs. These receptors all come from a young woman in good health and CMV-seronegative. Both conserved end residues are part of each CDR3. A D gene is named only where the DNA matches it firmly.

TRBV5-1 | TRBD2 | CASSQHSGIQETQYF
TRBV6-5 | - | CASGAAKGDQPQHF
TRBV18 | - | CASSPSSPGDTGELFF
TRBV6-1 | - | CASNSRRDNEQFF
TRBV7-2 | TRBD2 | CASSLDGGGYNEQFF
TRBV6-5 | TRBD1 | CASSYRDRRMDSPLHF
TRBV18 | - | CASTPPGQIQYF
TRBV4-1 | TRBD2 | CASSPDGGVTQYF
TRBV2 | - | CASSEVRRDEQFF
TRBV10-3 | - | CAITGGQIGTGELFF
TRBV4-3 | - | CASSQELGELFF
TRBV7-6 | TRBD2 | CASSLGLAGSTDTQYF
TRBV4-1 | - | CASSQDSAGPPWEQYF
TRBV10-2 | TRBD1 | CASSSGQGREQYF
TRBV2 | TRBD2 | CASRLAGETQYF
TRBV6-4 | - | CASSGEASLNYGYTF
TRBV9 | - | CASSGTGLYEQYF
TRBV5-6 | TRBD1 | CASSLETGGNSPLHF
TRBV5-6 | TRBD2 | CASSLLLAGVKKEAYEQYF